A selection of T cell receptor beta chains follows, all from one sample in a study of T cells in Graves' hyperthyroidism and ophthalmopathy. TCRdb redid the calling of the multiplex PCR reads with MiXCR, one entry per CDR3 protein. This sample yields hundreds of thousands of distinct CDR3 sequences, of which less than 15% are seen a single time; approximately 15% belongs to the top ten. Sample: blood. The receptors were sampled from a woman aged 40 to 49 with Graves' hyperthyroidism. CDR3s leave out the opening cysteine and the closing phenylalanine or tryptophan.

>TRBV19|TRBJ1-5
ASSIDGRGNQPQH
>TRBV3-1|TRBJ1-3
ASRGDFSGNTIY
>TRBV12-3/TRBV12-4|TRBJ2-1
ASIRRRGSYNEQF
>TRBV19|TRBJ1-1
ASSTSTEMNTEAF
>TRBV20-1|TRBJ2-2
THARGGPAGELF
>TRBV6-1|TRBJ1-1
ASREPVNTEAF
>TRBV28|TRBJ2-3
ASSSSPSGTDTQY
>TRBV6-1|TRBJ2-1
ASSEASGSYNEQF
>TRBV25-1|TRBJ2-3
ASTPTSGTSTDTQY
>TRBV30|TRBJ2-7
AWSPPGAGNEQY
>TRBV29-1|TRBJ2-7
SVGVAGGPIDEQY
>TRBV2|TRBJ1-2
ASSIGTRGAGYGYT
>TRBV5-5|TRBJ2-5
ASSLVASGRGETQY
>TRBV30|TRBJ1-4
AWSVGGALF
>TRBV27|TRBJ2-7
ASRPPGLIPWRDEQY
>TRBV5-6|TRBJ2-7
ASSFAGGPYEQY
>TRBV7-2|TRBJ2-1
ASSLSSARSEQF
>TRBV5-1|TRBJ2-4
ASSTGTGSLQY
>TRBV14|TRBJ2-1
ASSQVDAYNEQF
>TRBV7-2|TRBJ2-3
ASSLESATDTQY
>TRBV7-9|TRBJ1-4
ASSWGQGGEKLF
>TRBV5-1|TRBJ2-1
ASSLGGARDNEQF
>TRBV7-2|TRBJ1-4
ASSLGSRVGEKLF
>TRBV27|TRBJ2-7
ASSLANSYEQY
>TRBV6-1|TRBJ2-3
ASSLFTSGTSTDTQY
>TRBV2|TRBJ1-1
ASSEQEDTEAF
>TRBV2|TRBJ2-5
ASSGGEDDQETQY
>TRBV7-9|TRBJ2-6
ASSARSGTVTSRANVLT
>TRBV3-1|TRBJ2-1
ASSQPGLGPEQF
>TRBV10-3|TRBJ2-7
AISARDNYEQY
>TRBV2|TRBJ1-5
ASSGQTSNQPQH
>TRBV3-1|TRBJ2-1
ASSSDSLSSYNEQF
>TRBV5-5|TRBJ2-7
ASSFGWEVSEQY
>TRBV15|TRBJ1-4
ATSLAGGVEKLF
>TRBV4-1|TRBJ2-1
ASSQWTSGNNEQF
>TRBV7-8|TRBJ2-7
ASSQRTGGHEQY
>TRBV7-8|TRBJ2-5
ASLREGLETQY
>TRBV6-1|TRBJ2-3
ASSATLPFLDTDTQY
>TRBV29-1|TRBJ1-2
SVKQDYGYT
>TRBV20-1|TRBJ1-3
SAFPRTGESGNTIY
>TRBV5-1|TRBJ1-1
ASSYQGVNTEAF
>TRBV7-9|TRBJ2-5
ASSSWAGGYRETQY
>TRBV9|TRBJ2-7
ASSVEGASLYEQY
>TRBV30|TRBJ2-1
AWKMTSGLSYNEQF
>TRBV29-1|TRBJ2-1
SGKSLAGDAYNEQF
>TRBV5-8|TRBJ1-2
ASSPRQDYGYT
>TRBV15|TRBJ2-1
ATSRIGAPSSYNEQF
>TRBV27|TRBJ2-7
ASSRSWDISYEQY
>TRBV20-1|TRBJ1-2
SARPRVNYGYT
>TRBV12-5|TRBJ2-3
ASGSGTGGSTDTQY
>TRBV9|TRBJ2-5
ASSVGAGPQETQY
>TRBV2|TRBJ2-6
ASSEFTGTGNSGANVLT
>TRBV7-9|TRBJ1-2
ATGTGGIYGYT